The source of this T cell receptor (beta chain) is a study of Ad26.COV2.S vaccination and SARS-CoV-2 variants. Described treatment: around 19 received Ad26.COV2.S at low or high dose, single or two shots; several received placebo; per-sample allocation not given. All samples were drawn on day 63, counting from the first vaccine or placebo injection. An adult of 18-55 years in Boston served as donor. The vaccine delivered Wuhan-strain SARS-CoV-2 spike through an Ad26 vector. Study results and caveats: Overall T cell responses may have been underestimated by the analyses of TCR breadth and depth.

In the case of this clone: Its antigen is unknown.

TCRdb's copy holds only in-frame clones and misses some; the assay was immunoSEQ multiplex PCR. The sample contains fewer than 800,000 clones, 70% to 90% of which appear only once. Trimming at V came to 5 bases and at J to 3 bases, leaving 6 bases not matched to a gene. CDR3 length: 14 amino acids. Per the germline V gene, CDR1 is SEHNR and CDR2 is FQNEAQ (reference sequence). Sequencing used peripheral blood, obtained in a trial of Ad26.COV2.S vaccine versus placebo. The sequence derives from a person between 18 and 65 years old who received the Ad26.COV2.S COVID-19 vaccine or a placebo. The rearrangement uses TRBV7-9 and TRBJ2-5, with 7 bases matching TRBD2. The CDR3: CASSDRGGEETQYF. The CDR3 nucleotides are TGTGCCAGCAGCGATAGGGGAGGGGAAGAGACCCAGTACTTC.